This T cell receptor (beta chain) is from a study of T cells in Graves' hyperthyroidism and ophthalmopathy. Points from the study as a whole: Ophthalmopathy and stable hyperthyroidism were told apart by a 13 V-J model.

This clonotype showed up just a few times. The antigen is unknown. V lost 6 bases, J lost 7 bases, and 17 bases stayed unmatched. The germline V gene has CDR1 MNHEY and CDR2 SMNVEV (reference sequence). The CDR3 runs to 16 residues. The source material, RNA transcripts, was used to amplify TCR beta CDR3 regions. The HTBI primer set served for first-round RT-PCR of the TCR CDR3. TCRdb used MiXCR to reprocess the multiplex PCR reads, holding one entry per CDR3 protein. The sample includes roughly 650,000 distinct CDR3 sequences, approximately 15% of them seen just once. V usage is TRBV27 and J usage is TRBJ1-1; 7 bases agree with TRBD1. This clonotype was obtained from a woman aged 40 to 49 with Graves' ophthalmopathy. Sequencing used blood. CDR3 region: CASSSNTRDRAYEAFF. The CDR3 DNA follows: TGTGCCAGCAGCTCCAACACGAGAGACAGGGCCTATGAAGCTTTCTTT.